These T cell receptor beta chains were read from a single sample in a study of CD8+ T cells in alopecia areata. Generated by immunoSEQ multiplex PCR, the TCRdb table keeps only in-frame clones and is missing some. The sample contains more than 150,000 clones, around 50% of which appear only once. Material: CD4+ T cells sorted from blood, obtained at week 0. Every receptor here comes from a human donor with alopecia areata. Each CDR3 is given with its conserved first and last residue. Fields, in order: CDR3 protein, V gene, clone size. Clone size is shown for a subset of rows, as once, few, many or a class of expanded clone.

CDR3 protein: CASSQDGQNSNQPQHF; V gene: TRBV4-1; clone size: NA
CDR3 protein: CASSVDGTTTTQYF; V gene: TRBV9; clone size: NA
CDR3 protein: CSVVVGGRNTGELFF; V gene: TRBV29-1; clone size: few
CDR3 protein: CASSLGIPPGSYGYTF; V gene: TRBV7-2; clone size: NA
CDR3 protein: CSVVTGSTNEKLFF; V gene: TRBV29-1; clone size: NA
CDR3 protein: CSPAWGDTQYF; V gene: TRBV29-1; clone size: NA
CDR3 protein: CASSSRLAGPTDTQYF; V gene: TRBV7-2; clone size: NA
CDR3 protein: CASSFGTSGGAREQFF; V gene: TRBV6-5; clone size: many
CDR3 protein: CASSQEATGELFF; V gene: TRBV4-2; clone size: NA
CDR3 protein: CSVERGARANYGYTF; V gene: TRBV29-1; clone size: few
CDR3 protein: CASSPVAFSSRPQDGYTF; V gene: TRBV18; clone size: NA
CDR3 protein: CASSNDPEEEQFF; V gene: TRBV2; clone size: NA
CDR3 protein: CASSLPGTNNEQFF; V gene: TRBV4-1; clone size: NA
CDR3 protein: CSSRGTNTEAFF; V gene: TRBV29-1; clone size: once
CDR3 protein: CASSHRDTTGQTYEQYF; V gene: TRBV23-1; clone size: NA
CDR3 protein: CAISGAETQYF; V gene: TRBV10-3; clone size: NA
CDR3 protein: CAWSVDSNQPQHF; V gene: TRBV30; clone size: few
CDR3 protein: CASSLFGTGVNEQFF; V gene: TRBV7-7; clone size: NA
CDR3 protein: CASSLSPSTGTGSYEQYF; V gene: TRBV5-1; clone size: NA
CDR3 protein: CASSTRQVGELFF; V gene: TRBV13; clone size: NA
CDR3 protein: CASSIRRNSGANVLTF; V gene: TRBV19; clone size: NA
CDR3 protein: CASSFLREDGYTF; V gene: TRBV7-6; clone size: NA
CDR3 protein: CASSIQQGYTF; V gene: TRBV19; clone size: many
CDR3 protein: CATNPSSLKTQYF; V gene: TRBV6-1; clone size: NA
CDR3 protein: CASSTVSLEGYTF; V gene: TRBV19; clone size: NA
CDR3 protein: CASSIHWGNNEQFF; V gene: TRBV19; clone size: NA
CDR3 protein: CASWGGQFEQFF; V gene: TRBV28; clone size: few
CDR3 protein: CASSQEHRAVSYEQYF; V gene: TRBV4-1; clone size: NA
CDR3 protein: CASSSPPTQYF; V gene: TRBV5-4; clone size: NA
CDR3 protein: CASSRDSGFNQPQHF; V gene: TRBV5-1; clone size: NA
CDR3 protein: CASSPTTQGYQETQYF; V gene: TRBV18; clone size: NA
CDR3 protein: CASSLSPGNTGELFF; V gene: TRBV11-1; clone size: NA
CDR3 protein: CASSEAGGRETQYF; V gene: TRBV9; clone size: NA
CDR3 protein: CASSPGQGGYQPQHF; V gene: TRBV7-6; clone size: NA
CDR3 protein: CASSPSEGNYGYTF; V gene: TRBV18; clone size: NA
CDR3 protein: CAWSRTEAFF; V gene: TRBV30; clone size: NA
CDR3 protein: CASSYRGAGGTQYF; V gene: TRBV6-5; clone size: few
CDR3 protein: CASSWTGDEQFF; V gene: TRBV7-9; clone size: NA
CDR3 protein: CASSKDRAEQYF; V gene: TRBV5-1; clone size: NA
CDR3 protein: CASSRTGLQETQYF; V gene: TRBV7-3; clone size: NA
CDR3 protein: CAAAGGRGNEQFF; V gene: TRBV7-9; clone size: NA
CDR3 protein: CAWSVDREWVGELFF; V gene: TRBV30; clone size: once
CDR3 protein: CASSLAGTGIETQYF; V gene: TRBV5-1; clone size: NA
CDR3 protein: CASSDPGTDSYEQYF; V gene: TRBV7-9; clone size: NA
CDR3 protein: CASSRDGGEQYF; V gene: TRBV7-9; clone size: NA
CDR3 protein: CSVPLGLQETQYF; V gene: TRBV29-1; clone size: NA
CDR3 protein: CASQADGQSGPLHF; V gene: TRBV19; clone size: NA
CDR3 protein: CASRAPGSLYEQYF; V gene: TRBV2; clone size: once
CDR3 protein: CATSGGLGSYNSPLHF; V gene: TRBV15; clone size: NA
CDR3 protein: CASSLDRRSTEAFF; V gene: TRBV27; clone size: NA
CDR3 protein: CASSATCLTRRQPQHF; V gene: TRBV21-1; clone size: NA
CDR3 protein: CASSLKTGGFYEQYF; V gene: TRBV27; clone size: NA
CDR3 protein: CSAQFFRRKQETQYF; V gene: TRBV29-1; clone size: NA
CDR3 protein: CASSPESRDRGAFF; V gene: TRBV18; clone size: NA